This T cell receptor beta chain is from a study of cytomegalovirus exposure and HLA in healthy donors. Study findings and constraints: There were some public TCRs occurring in many donors, but most TCR sequences were rare. Reports described diagnosis of cytomegalovirus status by the classifier as highly specific and sensitive.

Germline V lookup: CDR1 SGHRS, CDR2 YFSETQ. The CDR3 runs 15 residues. V lost 4 bases, J lost 0 bases, and 4 bases stayed unmatched. TCRdb keeps only in-frame clones here, not all; method: immunoSEQ multiplex PCR. The table lists about 130,000 clones, approximately 92% of them singletons, with about 10% in the top ten. Points on this clone: What it binds is not known.

Material: PBMCs. The sequence was collected from a woman in her late teens or twenties in good health and CMV-seropositive. The chain employs TRBV5-1 and TRBJ1-2, with TRBD1 matching 9 bases. CDR3 nucleotide sequence: TGCGCCAGCAGCCTGGGGACAGGGCCTAACTATGGCTACACCTTC. The encoded protein is CASSLGTGPNYGYTF.